One sample yielded the 17 T cell receptor beta chains listed below, sequenced in a study. TCRdb analysed the 5' RACE reads with MiXCR anew, one entry per CDR3 protein. Of 50,000 to 80,000 distinct CDR3 sequences listed, 20% to 25% are singletons. Input material: memory CD4+ T cells sorted from a lymph node. Described subset: memory CD4+ T cells, CD4+CD45RO+CD25-. Receptors were obtained from a female donor with breast cancer.

In this sample, this clonotype turned up many times. The gene calls are TRBV10-3 and TRBJ2-7, with 11 nucleotides matching TRBD2. CDR1 and CDR2 from the germline V gene are ENHRY and SYGVKD. Germline trimming cut 0 bases from V and 7 bases from J; bases unmatched to any gene: 8. There are 16 residues in the CDR3. The DNA of the CDR3 is TGTGCCATCAGTGAGTCGGTTCTAGCGGGAGGCAAGGAGCAGTACTTC. It encodes CAISESVLAGGKEQYF.

This clonotype was seen a handful of times. The CDR3 nucleotides read TGCAGCGTGGCGTCGGGAGCCCCCACAGATACGCAGTATTTT. This codes for CSVASGAPTDTQYF. The chain recombines TRBV29-1 with TRBJ2-3; a weak D match, TRBD2 (6 bases). Trimming left V 6 bases short and J 2 bases short, with 15 bases between. This CDR3 contains 14 residues. Germline CDR1 and CDR2: SQVTM and ANQGSEA.

V usage is TRBV20-1 and J usage is TRBJ2-7; maybe TRBD1 (6 bases). CDR3 length equals 13 residues. The germline V gene has CDR1 DFQATT and CDR2 SNEGSKA (reference sequence). The V end was cut by 4 bases, the J end by 5 bases, with 15 bases between. Written as DNA, the CDR3 is TGCAGTGCTATGCTAGGGGGAGTCCACGAGCAGTACTTC. Translating it yields CSAMLGGVHEQYF.

This clonotype was recorded a few times. The chain uses TRBV20-1 and TRBJ2-7; 7 nucleotides match TRBD2. This CDR3 contains 12 residues. Looked up from germline, CDR1 is DFQATT and CDR2 is SNEGSKA (reference sequence). The trim removed 6 bases at V and 2 bases at J, leaving 4 bases unmatched. The DNA of the CDR3 is TGCAGTGCCTCTAGCGGTACCTACGAGCAGTACTTC. Residues: CSASSGTYEQYF.

This clonotype has only one observation. A much larger clone is a single base away; this may be a read error. The gene calls are TRBV7-2 and TRBJ1-4; D is unresolved. Trimming stripped 5 bases from V and 0 bases from J, with 10 bases between. CDR1 is SGHTA and CDR2 is FQGNSA in the germline V gene. The CDR3 loop spans 15 amino acids. This chain's CDR3 is CASSLRATTNEKLFF. DNA of the CDR3: TGTGCCAGCAGCCTCCGGGCGACAACTAATGAAAAACTGTTTTTT.

This rearrangement joins TRBV5-1 to TRBJ2-2, with D tentatively TRBD1 (5 bases). Germline V CDR1 and CDR2: SGHRS, YFSETQ. This CDR3 spans 14 amino acids. V lost 5 bases to trimming and J lost 0 bases, with 8 bases between them. The CDR3 region has the DNA TGCGCCAGCAGTGACAGCGCGAACACCGGGGAGCTGTTTTTT. This encodes CASSDSANTGELFF. The full variable domain, its missing parts supplied by reference TRBV5-1 and TRBJ2-2, is KAGVTQTPRYLIKTRGQQVTLSCSPISGHRSVSWYQQTPGQGLQFLFEYFSETQRNKGNFPGRFSGRQFSNSRSEMNVSTLELGDSALYLCASSDSANTGELFFGEGSRLTVL.

The rearrangement uses TRBV25-1 and TRBJ2-2; D is undetermined. This CDR3 has 10 residues. Germline CDR1 is MGHDK and CDR2 is SYGVNS. V was trimmed by 8 bases and J by 6 bases, leaving 4 bases between them. The CDR3 coding sequence is TGTGCCAGCGGGGCCGGGGAGCTGTTTTTT. It translates to CASGAGELFF.

This clonotype was observed a handful of times. V is TRBV18 and J is TRBJ1-1; no clear D. The CDR3 contains 13 residues. The germline V gene encodes CDR1 KGHSH and CDR2 LQKENI. V was trimmed by 6 bases and J by 6 bases, leaving 14 bases between them. CDR3 nucleotides: TGTGCCAGCTCCAACGCCGAGGGAGCTGAAGCTTTCTTT. Protein sequence: CASSNAEGAEAFF.

About this clonotype itself: The junction departs from germline at one end; a sequencing error may be responsible. J is TRBJ1-1 and V is TRBV7-9; no reliable D call. Germline V gene data show CDR1 as SEHNR and CDR2 as FQNEAQ (reference sequence). The CDR3 is 14 amino acids. CDR3 coding DNA: TGTGCCAGCAGCTTATCAACTTGGAACACTGAAGCTTCCTTT. Translated, it gives CASSLSTWNTEASF.

This clonotype was seen a few times. J is TRBJ1-6 and V is TRBV7-9; D ambiguous. The CDR3 sequence is 12 residues long. The germline V gene encodes CDR1 SEHNR and CDR2 FQNEAQ (reference sequence). Trimming cost V 5 bases and J 9 bases, with 8 bases left between them. The CDR3 nucleotides read TGTGCCAGCAGCCCAGGTGGTTCACCCCTCCACTTT. Protein sequence: CASSPGGSPLHF.

The V gene is TRBV5-1, the J gene TRBJ2-5; tentative D call: TRBD1 (5 bases). The V gene lost 2 bases and the J gene lost 4 bases, with 9 bases spanning the gap. Germline V lookup: CDR1 SGHRS, CDR2 YFSETQ. The length of the CDR3 is 13 residues. CDR3 bases: TGCGCCAGCAGCTTCAGGGTGGGAGAGACCCAGTACTTC. It is translated as CASSFRVGETQYF.

In regard to this clonotype: The CDR3 ends on some other residue instead of the conserved phenylalanine or tryptophan, so this is likely a read error. The chain employs TRBV20-1 and TRBJ2-7, with TRBD2 matching 9 bases. Germline CDR1 and CDR2: DFQATT and SNEGSKA (reference sequence). The CDR3 is made up of 14 amino acids. The V segment lost 3 bases and the J segment 5 bases; nucleotides outside the gene matches: 8. This chain's CDR3 is CSASMVAGANEQYS. The CDR3 bases are TGCAGTGCTAGTATGGTAGCGGGAGCAAACGAGCAGTACTCC.

This clonotype was detected a few times. The genes are TRBV20-1 and TRBJ2-5; D is uncertain. The germline V gene has CDR1 DFQATT and CDR2 SNEGSKA (reference sequence). The CDR3 covers 11 residues. V was trimmed by 5 bases and J by 2 bases, leaving 6 bases between them. CDR3: CSAENQETQYF. CDR3 in DNA: TGCAGTGCTGAGAATCAAGAGACCCAGTACTTC.

As regards this clonotype: Likely a read error: the CDR3 ends without its conserved phenylalanine or tryptophan. The rearrangement joins TRBV20-1 to TRBJ1-2; TRBD1 matches 9 bases. V lost 5 bases and J lost 5; bases outside the gene matches: 6. The CDR3 has 13 amino acids. Germline V lookup: CDR1 DFQATT, CDR2 SNEGSKA (reference sequence). DNA of the CDR3: TGCAGTGCTCGTGAAGGACAGGGGTATGGCTACACCTGC. Protein product: CSAREGQGYGYTC.

The rearrangement uses TRBV5-1 and TRBJ2-7; D gene uncertain. From germline, CDR1 is SGHRS and CDR2 YFSETQ. V shed 1 base and J shed 2 bases, with 13 bases lying between them. This CDR3 is 15 amino acids long. DNA for the CDR3: TGCGCCAGCAGCTTGACCACGGGCCCTACCTACGAGCAGTACTTC. Its protein product is CASSLTTGPTYEQYF.

V gene TRBV12-3 or TRBV12-4 combines with J gene TRBJ2-3, with 7 bases that match TRBD2. This CDR3 has 15 residues. Trimming cost V 3 bases and J 1 base; bases outside gene matches: 4. Written as DNA, the CDR3 is TGTGCCAGCAGTTTGCGACTAGCTGGCACAGATACGCAGTATTTT. This gives the protein CASSLRLAGTDTQYF.

The rearrangement uses TRBV6-1 and TRBJ2-2, with D hard to call. Trimming shortened V by 1 base and J by 4 bases, and 10 bases separated the two germline ends. The CDR3 is 15 residues long. CDR1 and CDR2 (germline): MNHNS, SASEGT. The CDR3 loop reads CASSEVVDLTGELFF. The CDR3 DNA is TGTGCCAGCAGTGAAGTTGTGGACCTCACCGGGGAGCTGTTTTTT.